This is a list of T cell receptor beta chains from one sample in a study of T cells expressing NK-cell markers. For each CDR3 protein, TCRdb gives one entry from its re-call of the 5' RACE reads, without DNA. Here the sample table reports 440,000 or so distinct CDR3 sequences. The specimen sequenced was blood T cells: a sorted CD56 or NKG2C T cell subset, CD4+ or CD8+ T cells, or bulk PBMC T cells (not recorded which). These receptors were collected from a woman aged 18 to 75 in good health. The CDR3 runs from the conserved cysteine through the conserved F or W.

TRBV27	TRBJ2-5	CASSSPGQGETQYF
TRBV3-1	TRBJ2-1	CASRRTSGAYNEQFF
TRBV4-1	TRBJ2-1	CASSPLMGELGFEQFF
TRBV9	TRBJ2-3	CASSASYGTTDTQYF
TRBV6-5	TRBJ1-1	CASRRTGAEAFF
TRBV20-1	TRBJ2-5	CSARAWSSGRLETQYF
TRBV30	TRBJ2-3	CAWSSWGVTQYF
TRBV28	TRBJ2-7	CASSPYPPLAGVSYEQYF
TRBV4-3	TRBJ2-5	CASSQGLAGSSETQYF
TRBV5-6	TRBJ1-6	CASSSQGSPLHF
TRBV28	TRBJ2-3	CASSLRPDRYF
TRBV25-1	TRBJ2-1	CASRRASTNEQFF
TRBV29-1	TRBJ1-1	CSVERGVGAFF
TRBV20-1	TRBJ1-5	CSAGTVNSNQPQHF
TRBV7-9	TRBJ2-6	CASHRLGANVLTF
TRBV27	TRBJ2-7	CASSLLDHSGRIYEQYF
TRBV12-3/TRBV12-4	TRBJ1-3	CASSFDRAGNTIYF
TRBV7-9	TRBJ1-2	CASSVGSRGYTF
TRBV29-1	TRBJ2-7	CSVLNSYEQYF
TRBV20-1	TRBJ2-2	CSARGLGVNSGELFF
TRBV10-3	TRBJ2-5	CAISGGGETQYF
TRBV7-9	TRBJ2-7	CASRPLKERYEQYF
TRBV3-1	TRBJ2-7	CASSQGIERESSYEQYF
TRBV6-5	TRBJ2-3	CASSYTGQGVADTQYF
TRBV2	TRBJ2-3	CATSRDLTDTQYF
TRBV21-1	TRBJ2-5	CASSKVGDRGETQYF
TRBV3-1	TRBJ1-4	CASSHTAEEKLFF
TRBV29-1	TRBJ2-1	CSADRGSYEQFF
TRBV7-3	TRBJ2-1	CASSLGENYNEQFF
TRBV6-2/TRBV6-3	TRBJ1-2	CASRLLIANYGYTF
TRBV6-2/TRBV6-3	TRBJ1-6	CASRRGTEIYNSPLHF
TRBV7-3	TRBJ2-1	CASSLTVSAGPREQFF
TRBV12-3/TRBV12-4	TRBJ2-2	CASISLWGTGELFF
TRBV7-2	TRBJ2-3	CASSTRTSGRVADTQYF
TRBV7-9	TRBJ1-1	CASSLVGRVIPSAFF
TRBV9	TRBJ1-1	CASSVVGNLHTEAFF
TRBV6-2/TRBV6-3	TRBJ2-2	CATLLAGDTGELFF
TRBV12-3/TRBV12-4	TRBJ1-1	CASSSLGQGARTEAFF
TRBV7-7	TRBJ2-5	CASSLGRGWETQYF
TRBV6-5	TRBJ2-2	CASGAGAGELFF
TRBV30	TRBJ1-1	CAWSDQTRDSWSIEAFF
TRBV12-3/TRBV12-4	TRBJ1-1	CASSWGSNTEAFF
TRBV20-1	TRBJ2-1	CSPGDRRFNEQFF
TRBV5-4	TRBJ2-1	CASTLGLAGAGEQFF
TRBV7-2	TRBJ2-3	CASSLVGGIGTDTQYF
TRBV20-1	TRBJ2-1	CSPSGGSSYNEQFF
TRBV29-1	TRBJ2-7	CSAGRGPYEQYF
TRBV29-1	TRBJ2-7	CSVVSRDRSYEQYF
TRBV5-1	TRBJ2-1	CASSLGAGNYNEQFF
TRBV7-6	TRBJ2-3	CASSLGLGGTQYF
TRBV5-1	TRBJ2-7	CASSLKGAAYEQYF
TRBV28	TRBJ2-7	CASSQTGINEQYF
TRBV11-1	TRBJ1-1	CASSSRERTFF
TRBV29-1	TRBJ2-3	CSVGLAGGTDTQYF
TRBV20-1	TRBJ2-1	CSARQAAGNEQFF
TRBV11-2	TRBJ2-1	CASSTGSSASYNEQFF
TRBV7-3	TRBJ2-3	CASSLGLGPDTQYF